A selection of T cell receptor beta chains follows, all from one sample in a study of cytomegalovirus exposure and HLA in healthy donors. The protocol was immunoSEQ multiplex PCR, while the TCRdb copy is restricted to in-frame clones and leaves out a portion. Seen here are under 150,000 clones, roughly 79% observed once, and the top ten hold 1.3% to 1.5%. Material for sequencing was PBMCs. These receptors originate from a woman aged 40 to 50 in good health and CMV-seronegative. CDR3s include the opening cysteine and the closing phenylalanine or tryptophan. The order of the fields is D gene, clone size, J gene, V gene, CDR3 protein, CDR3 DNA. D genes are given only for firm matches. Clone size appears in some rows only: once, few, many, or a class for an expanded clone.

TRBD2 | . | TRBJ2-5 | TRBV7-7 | CASSRSGAGETQYF | TGTGCCAGCAGCCGTAGCGGGGCTGGGGAGACCCAGTACTTC
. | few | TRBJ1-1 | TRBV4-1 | CASSQLISPRVSNTEAFF | TGCGCCAGCAGCCAACTAATCTCCCCCAGGGTGTCGAACACTGAAGCTTTCTTT
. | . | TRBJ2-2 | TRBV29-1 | CSAAPGSSPSGELFF | TGCAGCGCCGCTCCGGGGTCATCCCCGAGCGGGGAGCTGTTTTTT
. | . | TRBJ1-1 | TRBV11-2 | CASSKTGRSEAFF | TGTGCCAGCAGCAAAACAGGGCGAAGTGAAGCTTTCTTT
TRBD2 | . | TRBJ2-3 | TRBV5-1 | CASSPQLAGGPWGTDTQYF | TGCGCCAGCAGCCCCCAACTAGCGGGGGGGCCTTGGGGCACAGATACGCAGTATTTT
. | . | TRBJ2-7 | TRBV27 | CASSLRSPIDEQYF | TGTGCCAGCAGTTTACGAAGTCCTATCGACGAGCAGTACTTC
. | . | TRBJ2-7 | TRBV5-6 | CASSLWGRYEQYF | TGTGCCAGCAGCTTGTGGGGCAGATACGAGCAGTACTTC
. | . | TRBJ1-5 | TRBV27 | CASRSSGRNQPQHF | TGTGCCAGCAGGAGCTCAGGGCGCAATCAGCCCCAGCATTTT
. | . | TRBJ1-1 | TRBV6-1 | CASSDVRQRSEAFF | TGTGCCAGCAGTGACGTTAGACAGCGCTCTGAAGCTTTCTTT
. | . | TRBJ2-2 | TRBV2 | CATAVGSLNTGELFF | TGTGCCACCGCGGTTGGCAGCCTTAACACCGGGGAGCTGTTTTTT
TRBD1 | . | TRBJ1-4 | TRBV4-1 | CASSQGQGVDNEKLFF | TGCGCCAGCAGCCAGGGACAGGGGGTAGATAATGAAAAACTGTTTTTT
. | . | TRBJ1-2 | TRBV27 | CASSLRGSNYGYTF | TGTGCCAGCAGTCTCAGGGGATCTAACTATGGCTACACCTTC
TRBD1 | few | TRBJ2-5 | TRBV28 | CASSLRDRVFGTQYF | TGTGCCAGCAGTCTCCGGGACAGGGTATTCGGGACCCAGTACTTC
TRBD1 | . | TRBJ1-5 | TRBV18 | CASSPGTGVQPQHF | TGTGCCAGCTCACCCGGGACAGGGGTTCAGCCCCAGCATTTT
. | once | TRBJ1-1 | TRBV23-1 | CASSQGNVGGGTEAFF | TGCGCCAGCAGTCAGGGGAACGTCGGAGGAGGCACTGAAGCTTTCTTT
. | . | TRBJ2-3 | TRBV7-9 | CASSRLSQDTDTQYF | TGTGCCAGCAGCCGCCTGTCACAGGACACAGATACGCAGTATTTT
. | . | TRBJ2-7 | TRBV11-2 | CASSEYPRDSSYEQYF | TGTGCCAGCAGCGAATATCCCAGGGATAGCTCCTACGAGCAGTACTTC
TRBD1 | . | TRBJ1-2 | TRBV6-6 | CASSYPGTDYGYTF | TGTGCCAGCAGTTACCCCGGGACAGACTATGGCTACACCTTC
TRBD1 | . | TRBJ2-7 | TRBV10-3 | CAIRTQGTSTYF | TGTGCCATCAGGACACAGGGGACCAGCACGTACTTC
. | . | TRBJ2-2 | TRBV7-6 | CASSLEIGDYTGELFF | TGTGCCAGCAGCTTAGAGATAGGGGACTACACCGGGGAGCTGTTTTTT
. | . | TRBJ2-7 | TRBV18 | CASSPPTTYEQYF | TGTGCCAGCTCACCACCCACTACCTACGAGCAGTACTTC
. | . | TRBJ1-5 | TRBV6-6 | CASSYMGAARGHF | TGTGCCAGCAGTTACATGGGGGCAGCTCGGGGGCATTTT
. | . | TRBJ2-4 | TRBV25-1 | CASSEYTGSSKNIQYF | TGTGCCAGCAGTGAATACACAGGTTCGTCCAAAAACATTCAGTACTTC
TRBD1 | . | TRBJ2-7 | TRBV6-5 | CASSYGTGLNEQYF | TGTGCCAGCAGTTACGGGACAGGCCTCAACGAGCAGTACTTC
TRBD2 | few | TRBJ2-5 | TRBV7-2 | CASSAFLAGDLGETQYF | TGTGCCAGCAGCGCGTTCCTAGCGGGCGACCTCGGAGAGACCCAGTACTTC
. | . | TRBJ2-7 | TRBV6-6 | CAGPRRNEQYF | TGTGCCGGGCCACGTCGCAACGAGCAGTACTTC
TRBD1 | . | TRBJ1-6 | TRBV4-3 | CASEVDRGKGSPLHF | TGCGCCAGCGAGGTAGACAGGGGAAAGGGGTCACCCCTCCACTTT
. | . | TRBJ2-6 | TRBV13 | CASSLSSPNVLTF | TGTGCCAGCAGCTTATCATCCCCCAACGTCCTGACTTTC
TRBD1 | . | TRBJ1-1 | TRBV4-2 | CASSQDLGQGSKAFF | TGTGCCAGCAGCCAAGATCTGGGACAGGGGAGTAAAGCTTTCTTT
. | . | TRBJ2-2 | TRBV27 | CASSYEGGLAGELFF | TGTGCCAGCAGCTACGAGGGCGGGCTGGCCGGGGAGCTGTTTTTT
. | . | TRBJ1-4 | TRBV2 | CASSEKLGPGGPEKLFF | TGTGCCAGCAGTGAAAAACTTGGACCGGGGGGCCCTGAAAAACTGTTTTTT
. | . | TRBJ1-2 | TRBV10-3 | CAISESNRAYGYTF | TGTGCCATCAGTGAGTCGAACAGGGCCTATGGCTACACCTTC
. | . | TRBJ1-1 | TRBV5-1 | CASSFAPANTEAFF | TGCGCCAGCAGCTTTGCGCCCGCGAACACTGAAGCTTTCTTT
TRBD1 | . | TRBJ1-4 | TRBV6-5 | CASSWDSQEKLFF | TGTGCCTCCAGCTGGGACAGTCAAGAAAAACTGTTTTTT
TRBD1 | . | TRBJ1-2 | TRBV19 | CASSPRTGGNYGYTF | TGTGCCAGTAGTCCGCGGACAGGGGGCAACTATGGCTACACCTTC
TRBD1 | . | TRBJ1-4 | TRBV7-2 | CASSSAMDRVGEKLFF | TGTGCCAGCAGCTCCGCCATGGACAGGGTTGGAGAAAAACTGTTTTTT
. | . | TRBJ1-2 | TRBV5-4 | CASSLTVIVGDMKGYTF | TGTGCCAGCAGCTTGACTGTGATAGTAGGGGATATGAAGGGCTACACCTTC
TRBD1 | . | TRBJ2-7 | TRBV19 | CASSMRTGETYEQYF | TGTGCCAGTAGTATGAGGACAGGGGAAACCTACGAGCAGTACTTC
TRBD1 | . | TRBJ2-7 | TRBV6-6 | CASQGTGGPYEQYF | TGTGCCAGCCAGGGGACAGGGGGACCCTACGAGCAGTACTTC
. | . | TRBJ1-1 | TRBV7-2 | CASSLQGYYTEAFF | TGTGCCAGCAGCTTACAGGGGTATTACACTGAAGCTTTCTTT
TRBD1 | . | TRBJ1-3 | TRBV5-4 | CASSLGQGVVGTIYF | TGTGCCAGCAGCCTTGGGCAGGGGGTAGTTGGCACCATATATTTT
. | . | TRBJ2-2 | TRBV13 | CASSSINGGNTGELFF | TGTGCCAGCAGCTCTATAAACGGGGGGAACACCGGGGAGCTGTTTTTT
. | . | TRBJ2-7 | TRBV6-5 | CASSYRYKQYF | TGTGCCAGCAGTTACCGGTATAAGCAGTACTTC
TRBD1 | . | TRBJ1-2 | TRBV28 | CASHQGATGYTF | TGTGCCAGCCATCAGGGGGCGACTGGCTACACCTTC
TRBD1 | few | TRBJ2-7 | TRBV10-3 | CAISEPSDRGLEQYF | TGTGCCATCAGTGAGCCCTCAGACAGGGGCTTGGAGCAGTACTTC
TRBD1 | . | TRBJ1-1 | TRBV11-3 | CASSFSGQGNTEAFF | TGTGCCAGCAGCTTCTCGGGACAGGGGAACACTGAAGCTTTCTTT
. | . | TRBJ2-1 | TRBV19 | CASSNPGGPYNEQFF | TGTGCCAGTAGTAATCCGGGGGGCCCCTACAATGAGCAGTTCTTC
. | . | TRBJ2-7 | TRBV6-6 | CASKLPSLYEQYF | TGTGCCAGCAAACTGCCGTCCCTCTACGAGCAGTACTTC
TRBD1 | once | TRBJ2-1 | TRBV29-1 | CSVEGTGGNEQFF | TGCAGCGTTGAGGGGACAGGGGGGAATGAGCAGTTCTTC
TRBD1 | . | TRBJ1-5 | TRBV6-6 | CATYGQGAYSNQPQHF | TGTGCCACCTACGGACAGGGGGCATATAGCAATCAGCCCCAGCATTTT
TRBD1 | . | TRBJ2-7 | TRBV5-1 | CASSWTGGSYEQYF | TGCGCCAGCAGCTGGACAGGGGGCTCCTACGAGCAGTACTTC
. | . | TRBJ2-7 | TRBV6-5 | CATSQGMYEQYF | TGTGCCACATCTCAGGGGATGTACGAGCAGTACTTC
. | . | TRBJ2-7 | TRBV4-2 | CASSPPGAAYEQYF | TGTGCCAGCAGCCCGCCGGGAGCAGCCTACGAGCAGTACTTC
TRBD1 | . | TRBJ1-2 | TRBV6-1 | CASRGQGYGYTF | TGTGCCAGCAGGGGACAGGGGTATGGCTACACCTTC
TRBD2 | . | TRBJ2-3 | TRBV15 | CATSTLSGGRTDTQYF | TGTGCCACCAGCACCCTGAGCGGGGGGCGCACAGATACGCAGTATTTT